This T cell receptor (beta chain) was captured by sequencing in a study of T cell clusters in autoimmune cytopenias. Germline V gives CDR1 LNHDA, CDR2 SQIVND (reference sequence). This CDR3 comprises 17 residues. Multiplex touch-down PCR amplified TRB using TRB-A and TRB-B pools in one tube. TCRdb re-called the multiplex PCR reads; one entry per CDR3 protein, DNA not given. This sample's table has 9,900 or so distinct CDR3 sequences. Each sample's input was around 270 ng genomic DNA, about 38,000 genome equivalents. Sequenced: peripheral blood. V is TRBV19 and J is TRBJ1-1; with no DNA, the TCRdb D assignment of TRBD1 cannot be verified. The receptor's source is a human donor with an autoimmune cytopenia or autoimmune hepatitis (not recorded which). CDR3 residues: CASSIIQGAMVATEAFF.